One and the same sample provided the 7 T cell receptor beta chains below, sequenced in a study of early T cells in non-severe SARS-CoV-2 infection. One entry per CDR3 protein, called by TCRdb with MiXCR from the 5' RACE reads. The table records some 63,000 distinct CDR3 sequences, over 10% of them present only once. Sequencing was performed on whole blood. These receptors all stem from an adult who was a healthcare worker with PCR-confirmed SARS-CoV-2 infection or an uninfected control (not recorded which).

This clonotype was seen at least ten times. The chain combines TRBV12-5 with TRBJ1-5; no definite D call. Trimming removed 6 bases from V and 3 bases from J, with 15 bases in between. The CDR3 is 15 amino acids. CDR1 is LGHNT, CDR2 FRNRAP, per germline. CDR3 DNA sequence: TGTGCTAGTGGCCTCCCGGGGAGCGACAATCAGCCCCAGCATTTT. This codes for CASGLPGSDNQPQHF.

This clonotype was picked up many times. The V gene is TRBV18, the J gene TRBJ1-5; TRBD1 aligns across 12 bases. CDR3 size: 15 residues. Germline assignment: CDR1 KGHSH and CDR2 LQKENI. Trimming took 3 bases from V and 7 from J; bases not matched to a gene: 4. The CDR3 bases are TGTGCCAGCTCACCGGGACAGGGGGCCTGGCAGCCCCAGCATTTT. Translation: CASSPGQGAWQPQHF.

This clonotype has more than one count but fewer than ten. The rearrangement joins TRBV6-5 to TRBJ2-7; 7 nucleotides match TRBD1. V dropped 8 bases and J dropped 3; count of bases not matched to a gene: 7. This CDR3 has 13 amino acids. The germline V gene has CDR1 MNHEY and CDR2 SVGAGI. CDR3 DNA: TGTGCCAGCTCGTCAGGGGGTGTCTACGAGCAGTACTTC. It translates to CASSSGGVYEQYF.

The chain carries TRBV11-2 and TRBJ2-3, with TRBD2 matching over 9 bases. The CDR3 covers 16 residues. Trimming at V came to 5 bases and at J to 5 bases, leaving 11 bases not matched to a gene. Germline values: CDR1 SGHAT, CDR2 FQNNGV. The DNA of the CDR3 is TGTGCCAGCAGCCCAGTGGGCGGGGGGGCCGGAGATACGCAGTATTTT. It translates to CASSPVGGGAGDTQYF.

This clonotype has a count of ten or more. The rearrangement joins TRBV10-2 to TRBJ2-7; TRBD1 matches at 7 bases. CDR1 and CDR2 (germline): WSHSY, SAAADI. The CDR3 covers 14 residues. Trimming cost V 5 bases and J 3 bases; bases outside gene matches: 7. The CDR3 DNA follows: TGCGCCAGCAGTAACCCGGGACAGCTCTACGAGCAGTACTTC. Translated: CASSNPGQLYEQYF.

This clonotype has ten or more counts. The chain is built from TRBV6-6 and TRBJ2-5, with D unclear. Between the trimmed V and J ends, which lost 0 bases and 4 bases, there was a span of 12 bases. This CDR3 is 15 amino acids long. Germline assignment: CDR1 MNHNY and CDR2 SVGAGI (reference sequence). The CDR3 region has the DNA TGTGCCAGCAGTTACTCTAAGGGAAGAGGAGAGACCCAGTACTTC. Encoded protein: CASSYSKGRGETQYF.

Ten or more counts support this clonotype. The chain joins TRBV11-1 to TRBJ1-5; D uncertain. Trimming shortened V by 3 bases and J by 2 bases, and 5 bases separated the two germline ends. Germline CDR1 is SGHAT and CDR2 is FQDESV (reference sequence). The CDR3 totals 13 residues. Here the CDR3 reads CASSLDRNQPQHF. In nucleotides, the CDR3 is TGTGCCAGCAGCTTGGATCGCAATCAGCCCCAGCATTTT.